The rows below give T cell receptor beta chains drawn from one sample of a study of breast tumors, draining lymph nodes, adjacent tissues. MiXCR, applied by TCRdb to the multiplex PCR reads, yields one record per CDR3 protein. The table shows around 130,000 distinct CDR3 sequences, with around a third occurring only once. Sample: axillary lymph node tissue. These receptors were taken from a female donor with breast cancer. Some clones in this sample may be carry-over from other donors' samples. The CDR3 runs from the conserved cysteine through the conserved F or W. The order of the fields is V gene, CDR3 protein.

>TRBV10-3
CAITLLWGQGQGGYTF
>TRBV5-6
CASSRRQSTNYGYTF
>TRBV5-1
CASSTGTAFSTDTQYF
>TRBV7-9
CASSLWGDSGNTIYF
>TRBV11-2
CASSLGHLSYNEQFF
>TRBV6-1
CASQREGVGNEELFF
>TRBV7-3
CASSRTGNTGELFF
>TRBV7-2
CAGSLEGYSNQPQHF
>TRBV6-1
CASREQGTDGYTF
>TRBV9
CASSPRPGLMNTEAFF